This is a list of T cell receptor beta chains from one sample in a study of graft-versus-host responses after intestinal transplantation. The table came from immunoSEQ multiplex PCR; TCRdb's copy has only in-frame clones and leaves some out. The table shows tens of thousands of clones, with 92% occurring only once. The sample consisted of PBMCs, taken 98 days after intestinal transplantation. The source is a human patient who received an intestinal transplant, so some T cells may come from the graft donor. Each CDR3 is given with its conserved first and last residue. A D gene is named only where the DNA matches it firmly. Size is omitted from some rows. Given values are once, few, many or a class for expanded clones.

DNA: TGCGCCAGCAGCCAAGGGCTGGATCACTACAATGAGCAGTTCTTC; CDR3: CASSQGLDHYNEQFF; V: TRBV4-1; D: .; J: TRBJ2-1; size: .
DNA: TGCGCCAGCAGCCCCGCGACTAGCGGGGCTCCCCAAGAGACCCAGTACTTC; CDR3: CASSPATSGAPQETQYF; V: TRBV5-1; D: TRBD2; J: TRBJ2-5; size: .
DNA: TGCGCCAGCAGCCAAGGAGGGACTAGCGGGGTTTTCACAGATACGCAGTATTTT; CDR3: CASSQGGTSGVFTDTQYF; V: TRBV4-1; D: TRBD2; J: TRBJ2-3; size: .
DNA: TGTGCCAGTACCACGAGTGACAGTAGGTCCTATGGCTACACCTTC; CDR3: CASTTSDSRSYGYTF; V: TRBV19; D: .; J: TRBJ1-2; size: .
DNA: TGTGCCAGCAGTTTATTCTATCGGGGGATGAACACTGAAGCTTTCTTT; CDR3: CASSLFYRGMNTEAFF; V: TRBV28; D: .; J: TRBJ1-1; size: .
DNA: TGTGCCAGTAGTATAGATGCTAGCGGGAGGGCCGGGGATACGCAGTATTTT; CDR3: CASSIDASGRAGDTQYF; V: TRBV19; D: TRBD2; J: TRBJ2-3; size: .
DNA: TGCGCCAGCACCCCGATGGAGGGCGCTAGCTCCTACGAGCAGTACTTC; CDR3: CASTPMEGASSYEQYF; V: TRBV5-1; D: .; J: TRBJ2-7; size: .
DNA: TGTGCCAGCAGCGTAGTGGGGGGTAGGGCTTTCTTT; CDR3: CASSVVGGRAFF; V: TRBV9; D: .; J: TRBJ1-1; size: .
DNA: TGTGCCAGCAGCTATCTCTTCGGAGCCACTGAAGCTTTCTTT; CDR3: CASSYLFGATEAFF; V: TRBV7-2; D: .; J: TRBJ1-1; size: .
DNA: TGTGCCAGCCTGACTGTCTGGGGAGAAGAGACCCAGTACTTC; CDR3: CASLTVWGEETQYF; V: TRBV2; D: .; J: TRBJ2-5; size: .
DNA: TGTGCCAGCAGTGATGACAGGGGGAATCAGCCCCAGCATTTT; CDR3: CASSDDRGNQPQHF; V: TRBV2; D: TRBD1; J: TRBJ1-5; size: .
DNA: TGTGCCAGCAGCACCGGGACTAGTGGCAATGAGCAGTTCTTC; CDR3: CASSTGTSGNEQFF; V: TRBV6-5; D: TRBD2; J: TRBJ2-1; size: .
DNA: TGTGCCAGCAGTCCCCGCACGACAGGGGGAACTGAAGCTTTCTTT; CDR3: CASSPRTTGGTEAFF; V: TRBV28; D: TRBD1; J: TRBJ1-1; size: .
DNA: TGTGCCAGCAGCGGGTGGGTGGCGGGAGAAGATACGCAGTATTTT; CDR3: CASSGWVAGEDTQYF; V: TRBV5-4; D: TRBD2; J: TRBJ2-3; size: .
DNA: TGTGCCACCAGCAGAGACCCCGTCGGGTTGGGGAACACCGGGGAGCTGTTTTTT; CDR3: CATSRDPVGLGNTGELFF; V: TRBV15; D: .; J: TRBJ2-2; size: once
DNA: TGTGCCAGCAGCGTAGGGCCAACTAGCGGGAGGGCGTATACGCAGTATTTT; CDR3: CASSVGPTSGRAYTQYF; V: TRBV9; D: TRBD2; J: TRBJ2-3; size: .
DNA: TGCGCCAGCAGCCAACCGGGACAGGGTGCGTACGAGCAGTACTTC; CDR3: CASSQPGQGAYEQYF; V: TRBV4-1; D: TRBD1; J: TRBJ2-7; size: .
DNA: TGTGCCAGCACCCCAGGGGGGACCCGGGGAGGCACTGAAGCTTTCTTT; CDR3: CASTPGGTRGGTEAFF; V: TRBV11-3; D: TRBD1; J: TRBJ1-1; size: once
DNA: TGCGCCAGCAGCTCCCCACTTCGGGCTAGCGGGAGGTTAGATGAGCAGTTCTTC; CDR3: CASSSPLRASGRLDEQFF; V: TRBV5-1; D: TRBD2; J: TRBJ2-1; size: .
DNA: TGTGCCAGCAGTGAATATACGGGGAACACTGAAGCTTTCTTT; CDR3: CASSEYTGNTEAFF; V: TRBV25-1; D: .; J: TRBJ1-1; size: .
DNA: TGTGCCAGCAGCTTGGCCGGACTAGCGGACTACTCCTACGAGCAGTACTTC; CDR3: CASSLAGLADYSYEQYF; V: TRBV5-4; D: TRBD2; J: TRBJ2-7; size: .
DNA: TGTGCCAGCAGCTCAGGGGCCAGAGGAAACACCATATATTTT; CDR3: CASSSGARGNTIYF; V: TRBV7-9; D: .; J: TRBJ1-3; size: .
DNA: TGTGCCAGCAGTGACTCGGGACAGGGCACCGGGGAGCTGTTTTTT; CDR3: CASSDSGQGTGELFF; V: TRBV6-4; D: TRBD1; J: TRBJ2-2; size: .
DNA: TGCAGCGTTGGTCCCGCAGATACGCAGTATTTT; CDR3: CSVGPADTQYF; V: TRBV29-1; D: .; J: TRBJ2-3; size: once
DNA: TGTGCCAGCAGCCCGTTGGAGAACTACGAGCAGTACTTC; CDR3: CASSPLENYEQYF; V: TRBV7-6; D: .; J: TRBJ2-7; size: .
DNA: TGCGCCAGCAGCCAAGAGGCAGCGCAAGAGACCCAGTACTTC; CDR3: CASSQEAAQETQYF; V: TRBV4-1; D: .; J: TRBJ2-5; size: .
DNA: TGTGCCAGCAGCCCCAGGGCAGGGACGCCCAGACTTAATGAAAAACTGTTTTTT; CDR3: CASSPRAGTPRLNEKLFF; V: TRBV7-3; D: .; J: TRBJ1-4; size: .
DNA: TGTGCCACCAGCAGAGATCGAGGCGGCGGAAGCACAGATACGCAGTATTTT; CDR3: CATSRDRGGGSTDTQYF; V: TRBV15; D: .; J: TRBJ2-3; size: .
DNA: TGTGCCAGCTCCGGACTAGCCGCAGGGGAGCTGTTTTTT; CDR3: CASSGLAAGELFF; V: TRBV6-5; D: TRBD2; J: TRBJ2-2; size: once
DNA: TGTGCCAGCAGAAAGACTAGCGGGAGTTCCGGGGAGCTGTTTTTT; CDR3: CASRKTSGSSGELFF; V: TRBV28; D: TRBD2; J: TRBJ2-2; size: .
DNA: TGTGCCAGCAGTACTTGGGACAGGGATTTAAACTATGGCTACACCTTC; CDR3: CASSTWDRDLNYGYTF; V: TRBV28; D: TRBD1; J: TRBJ1-2; size: .
DNA: TGTGCCAGCAGCTCCCCGGGACGGGAAATCACTGAAGCTTTCTTT; CDR3: CASSSPGREITEAFF; V: TRBV5-6; D: .; J: TRBJ1-1; size: .
DNA: TGTGCCAGCAGCTTAAGGGGTGCGACGGTTATCTCCTACGAGCAGTACTTC; CDR3: CASSLRGATVISYEQYF; V: TRBV11-2; D: .; J: TRBJ2-7; size: .
DNA: TGTGCCAGCAGGGCGACCGGGCAAATAGATCAGCCCCAGCATTTT; CDR3: CASRATGQIDQPQHF; V: TRBV6-1; D: .; J: TRBJ1-5; size: once
DNA: TGTGCCAGCAGTCCATTAGCGGGAGGGCCGTTTTTTACTGAGCAGTTCTTC; CDR3: CASSPLAGGPFFTEQFF; V: TRBV28; D: TRBD2; J: TRBJ2-1; size: .
DNA: TGTGCCAGCAGTAGGGCCGAAGCTTTCTTT; CDR3: CASSRAEAFF; V: TRBV6-6; D: .; J: TRBJ1-1; size: .
DNA: TGTGCCAGCAGCATCAGGGGAGGGGAGACCCAGTACTTC; CDR3: CASSIRGGETQYF; V: TRBV9; D: .; J: TRBJ2-5; size: once
DNA: TGTGCCATCAGTGAGACAGGGAACTATGGCTACACCTTC; CDR3: CAISETGNYGYTF; V: TRBV10-3; D: .; J: TRBJ1-2; size: once
DNA: TGCGCCAGCAGCCAAGGAGGGGCAGGGGGCGAAGAGACCCAGTACTTC; CDR3: CASSQGGAGGEETQYF; V: TRBV4-1; D: TRBD1; J: TRBJ2-5; size: .
DNA: TGTGCCAGCAGCGTCGGACAGGGTATCCACGAGCAGTACTTC; CDR3: CASSVGQGIHEQYF; V: TRBV5-8; D: TRBD1; J: TRBJ2-7; size: .
DNA: TGTGCCATCAGTGAGCGAGGGGAAATGAACTATGGCTACACCTTC; CDR3: CAISERGEMNYGYTF; V: TRBV10-3; D: .; J: TRBJ1-2; size: .